This T cell receptor (beta chain) was identified in a study of shared clonotypes between healthy human individuals. This table comes from immunoSEQ multiplex PCR, and its TCRdb copy is limited to in-frame clones, with some not included. The profile covers approximately 2.5 million clones, with around nine tenths appearing a single time and 0.14% taken by the ten largest. V gave up 3 bases and J gave up 1 base; unmatched junction bases: 1. This CDR3 region has 14 residues. Germline-derived CDR1 and CDR2 are KGHSH and LQKENI. Sequenced: naive CD4+ T cells sorted from blood. Subset defined: CD45RA+ positively selected. This sequence joins TRBV18 and TRBJ2-5, with TRBD1 identical over 8 bases. The TCR comes from a man younger than 35 in good health. The CDR3 loop is CASSPGQVQETQYF. The CDR3 bases are TGTGCCAGCTCACCGGGACAGGTCCAAGAGACCCAGTACTTC.